This T cell receptor (beta chain) was retrieved from a study of control samples from healthy donors and cancer patients. The CDR3 loop spans 15 amino acids. With V trimmed by 6 bases and J by 6 bases, 10 bases remained unmatched. Germline V gives CDR1 MNHEY, CDR2 SVGAGI. Using immunoSEQ multiplex PCR, the repertoire was profiled, and TCRdb retains in-frame clones only, with some absent. The sample shows 55,000 to 65,000 clones, about 87% of them seen only once. The clonotype comes from a woman in her fifties or sixties with lung cancer. The sample comprised PBMCs. The chain recombines TRBV6-5 with TRBJ2-7; the match to TRBD1 covers 11 bases. CDR3 loop: CASRLTRDRGAEQYF. The CDR3 DNA reads TGTGCCAGCAGATTGACACGGGACAGGGGGGCCGAGCAGTACTTC.